This TCR beta chain was obtained from a study of blood T cell repertoires in COVID-19. At the level of the study: The United States, Italy and Spain were the sources of the acute and convalescent COVID-19 samples. PBMCs, B-cell-depleted T cells, or T cells were the source of the cDNA or gDNA that made up the material.

CDR3 length: 14 residues. The V gene lost 5 bases and the J gene lost 4 bases, with 14 bases spanning the gap. CDR1 MNHEY and CDR2 SVGAGI come from the germline V gene. This clone was counted only a few times. Original data processing: Estimates of nucleated cell counts were drawn from the amplification of reference gene primers. TCRdb keeps only in-frame clones here, not all; method: immunoSEQ multiplex PCR. V, J and clone size are those of that table, while D and trimming were read from the DNA. This sample has approximately 200,000 clones, with roughly 86% found just once. The sequence was obtained from a woman aged 25 to 45 with active or convalescent COVID-19. The J gene is TRBJ1-1, the V gene TRBV6-5, with D possibly matching TRBD1 (6 bases). The specimen sequenced was peripheral blood. Here the CDR3 reads CASSNTGSATEAFF. Here the CDR3 DNA reads TGTGCCAGCAGTAATACAGGGTCGGCCACTGAAGCTTTCTTT.